This T cell receptor beta chain appears in the sequencing data of a study of cytomegalovirus exposure and HLA in healthy donors. General study points: From TCR beta sequences, most subjects' HLA-A and HLA-B alleles were reportedly predicted accurately.

Germline CDR1 and CDR2: SSHAT and FNYEAQ (reference sequence). This CDR3 is 15 amino acids long. Primers for the PCR totalled 60 Vbeta and 13 Jbeta. Some clones are missing from TCRdb's copy, which holds only in-frame ones; the method was immunoSEQ multiplex PCR. The table has fewer than 110,000 clones, roughly three quarters seen once; the top ten hold around a tenth. This clone was counted once. Antigen: not known. The junction differs from germline at one of its ends, possibly a read error. Sequencing was performed on PBMCs. The chain carries TRBV7-7 and TRBJ2-7; D is perhaps TRBD1 (7 bases). This clonotype originated in a woman aged 18-30 years in good health and CMV-seropositive. DNA of the CDR3: TGTGCTAGCAGCGTAAGACAGGGAGGCTCCTACGAGCAGTACTTC. Its protein is CASSVRQGGSYEQYF.